The clone carrying this TCR beta chain has a count of ten or more. The antigen is not known. This entry comes from a study of molecular identifiers for immune sequencing clone quantification. Whole-study findings and limits: Beyond 20 RNA copies, clones held over 97% of effector molecules, compared with under 1% in naive cells.

It was from 20,000 to 1,000,000 sorted cells, with 10%, 30% or 50% RNA, that naive CD8 libraries came. V trimming: 0 bases; J trimming: 11 bases; junction bases outside the gene matches: 15. CDR3 size: 16 residues. Germline V gives CDR1 MGHRA, CDR2 YSYEKL. TCRdb called the PCR reads again in MiXCR, with one record for every CDR3 protein. The table has about 640,000 distinct CDR3 sequences, 20% seen once; the top ten hold roughly 0.9%. Sequencing was performed on naive CD8+ T cells from blood, with Jurkat cell RNA spiked in. As to subset: FACS-sorted CD8+CD4-CCR7+CD45RA+ naive T cells. The source of this sequence is a human donor in good health. Some libraries in this study had Jurkat cell RNA spiked in. The chain recombines TRBV4-1 with TRBJ1-1; 7 bases align to TRBD1. This CDR3 reads CASSQDPATGNNRAFF. The CDR3 nucleotides are TGCGCCAGCAGCCAAGACCCCGCGACAGGGAACAATAGGGCTTTCTTT.